Listed below are T cell receptor beta chains from one sample, sequenced in a study of blood T cell repertoires in COVID-19. Clones were sequenced by immunoSEQ multiplex PCR, and TCRdb holds only the in-frame ones, with some missing. The data show under 300,000 clones, under 90% seen once. The sequencing input was peripheral blood. These receptors were obtained from a woman in her forties who had recovered from COVID-19. CDR3s include the opening cysteine and the closing phenylalanine or tryptophan. A D gene is named only where the DNA matches it firmly. Size values are once, few and many counts, or a class for expanded clones, and some rows have none.

clone_size: NA
d_call: NA
v_call: TRBV3-1/TRBV3-2
j_call: TRBJ2-7
cdr3_nt: TGTGCCAGCAGCCAGGCGGGACCGAAGAGCTCCTACGAGCAGTACTTC
cdr3_aa: CASSQAGPKSSYEQYF

clone_size: NA
d_call: NA
v_call: TRBV3-1/TRBV3-2
j_call: TRBJ1-1
cdr3_nt: TGTGCCAGCAGCCCCGGGACACTGAACACTGAAGCTTTCTTT
cdr3_aa: CASSPGTLNTEAFF

clone_size: once
d_call: NA
v_call: TRBV11-2
j_call: TRBJ2-1
cdr3_nt: TGTGCCAGCAGCATAGTACAGGGTCCCCCCTCCTACAATGAGCAGTTCTTC
cdr3_aa: CASSIVQGPPSYNEQFF

clone_size: NA
d_call: NA
v_call: TRBV28
j_call: TRBJ1-2
cdr3_nt: TGTGCCAGCCAACCCCTGTCCGGGGGGCAAAACTATGGCTACACCTTC
cdr3_aa: CASQPLSGGQNYGYTF

clone_size: NA
d_call: TRBD2
v_call: TRBV11-3
j_call: TRBJ2-3
cdr3_nt: TGTGCCAGCAGCCTGGGACTAGCGAGCACAGATACGCAGTATTTT
cdr3_aa: CASSLGLASTDTQYF

clone_size: NA
d_call: TRBD2
v_call: TRBV27
j_call: TRBJ2-1
cdr3_nt: TGTGCCAGCAGTCAAGATAGGACTAGAGTCTACAATGAGCAGTTCTTC
cdr3_aa: CASSQDRTRVYNEQFF

clone_size: NA
d_call: NA
v_call: TRBV12-3/TRBV12-4
j_call: TRBJ1-1
cdr3_nt: TGTGCCAGCAGCCGTACAGGGTACACTGAAGCTTTCTTT
cdr3_aa: CASSRTGYTEAFF

clone_size: NA
d_call: TRBD2
v_call: TRBV29-1
j_call: TRBJ2-2
cdr3_nt: TGCAGCGTTATAGCGGGAGCCTCCAACTCCGGGGAGCTGTTTTTT
cdr3_aa: CSVIAGASNSGELFF

clone_size: NA
d_call: NA
v_call: TRBV27
j_call: TRBJ1-2
cdr3_nt: TGTGCCAGCAGTTCGAACGGACAGTTCCCCGTCTATGGCTACACCTTC
cdr3_aa: CASSSNGQFPVYGYTF

clone_size: NA
d_call: TRBD1
v_call: TRBV6-5
j_call: TRBJ2-2
cdr3_nt: TGTGCCAGCAGAAAACAGGGGACCGGGGAGCTGTTTTTT
cdr3_aa: CASRKQGTGELFF

clone_size: NA
d_call: NA
v_call: TRBV5-1
j_call: TRBJ2-7
cdr3_nt: TGCGCCAGCAGCTCTCAAGGGGCACACGATCTCTACGAGCAGTACTTC
cdr3_aa: CASSSQGAHDLYEQYF

clone_size: NA
d_call: NA
v_call: TRBV11-3
j_call: TRBJ2-5
cdr3_nt: TGTGCCAGCAGCGCGGGGTATCAAGAGACCCAGTACTTC
cdr3_aa: CASSAGYQETQYF

clone_size: NA
d_call: TRBD2
v_call: TRBV19
j_call: TRBJ2-7
cdr3_nt: TGTGCCGTGGGGACTAGCGGGATCCACGAGCAGTACTTC
cdr3_aa: CAVGTSGIHEQYF

clone_size: NA
d_call: TRBD1
v_call: TRBV6-4
j_call: TRBJ1-5
cdr3_nt: TGTGCCAGCCCACAGGGGACGGGCAATCAGCCCCAGCATTTT
cdr3_aa: CASPQGTGNQPQHF

clone_size: NA
d_call: NA
v_call: TRBV30
j_call: TRBJ1-1
cdr3_nt: TGTGCCTGGAGTGCCCCGATGAGACTCCCTGAAGCTTTCTTT
cdr3_aa: CAWSAPMRLPEAFF

clone_size: once
d_call: NA
v_call: TRBV24-1
j_call: TRBJ2-7
cdr3_nt: TGTGCCACCAGTGATGCCGACAGGAGCTCCTACGAGCAGTACTTC
cdr3_aa: CATSDADRSSYEQYF

clone_size: NA
d_call: NA
v_call: TRBV9
j_call: TRBJ1-2
cdr3_nt: TGTGCCAGCAGCGTAGTGGCAGGGGAGCACTATGGCTACACCTTC
cdr3_aa: CASSVVAGEHYGYTF

clone_size: NA
d_call: NA
v_call: TRBV5-1
j_call: TRBJ1-5
cdr3_nt: TGCGCCAGCAGCAAGGAAGGGGGAGTAGGGCAGCCCCAGCATTTT
cdr3_aa: CASSKEGGVGQPQHF

clone_size: NA
d_call: NA
v_call: TRBV10-1
j_call: TRBJ2-3
cdr3_nt: TGCGCCAGCAGTGAGGGCGGGAGCACAGATACGCAGTATTTT
cdr3_aa: CASSEGGSTDTQYF

clone_size: NA
d_call: TRBD1
v_call: TRBV24-1
j_call: TRBJ2-2
cdr3_nt: TGTGCCACCAGTGACACCGGGACAGTGAACACCGGGGAGCTGTTTTTT
cdr3_aa: CATSDTGTVNTGELFF

clone_size: NA
d_call: TRBD1
v_call: TRBV19
j_call: TRBJ2-2
cdr3_nt: TGTGCCAGTACCCGGACAGGGGTCACTCTCTCCACCGGGGAGCTGTTTTTT
cdr3_aa: CASTRTGVTLSTGELFF

clone_size: NA
d_call: NA
v_call: TRBV11-2
j_call: TRBJ2-7
cdr3_nt: TGTGCCAGCAGCCTCCTGACTAGTTCCTACGAGCAGTACTTC
cdr3_aa: CASSLLTSSYEQYF

clone_size: NA
d_call: NA
v_call: TRBV9
j_call: TRBJ1-4
cdr3_nt: TGTGCCAGCAGCGTAGAGGGGACACCCGCAACTAATGAAAAACTGTTTTTT
cdr3_aa: CASSVEGTPATNEKLFF